Below are 25 T cell receptor beta chains sequenced from a single sample in a study of PD-L1 blockade in urothelial cancer. Data came from immunoSEQ multiplex PCR; TCRdb stores just in-frame clones and leaves some out. This sample has roughly 90,000 clones, with about 89% found just once. Time point in this sample: pretreatment peripheral blood. Sequencing used PBMCs, obtained around atezolizumab (anti-PD-L1) treatment. These receptors were obtained from a woman older than 75 with urothelial cancer.

The chain employs TRBV19 and TRBJ2-1, with TRBD2 matching 8 bases. The CDR3 length is 15 residues. Germline CDR1 and CDR2: LNHDA and SQIVND (reference sequence). The V and J ends lost 5 bases and 4 bases, in that order; junction bases with no gene match: 7. CDR3 DNA sequence: TGTGCCAGTAGTGCGCTAGCGGGTACTTACAATGAGCAGTTCTTC. Amino acid sequence: CASSALAGTYNEQFF.

V usage is TRBV19 and J usage is TRBJ2-1; 15 nucleotides agree with TRBD2. CDR1 and CDR2 (germline): LNHDA, SQIVND (reference sequence). This CDR3 is built from 16 residues. Losses at the gene ends were 6 bases for V and 6 bases for J; bases not matched to a gene: 6. The chain's CDR3 is CASSAGGLAGGNEQFF. Written as DNA, the CDR3 is TGTGCCAGTAGCGCCGGGGGACTAGCGGGAGGCAATGAGCAGTTCTTC. Full variable domain (rest looked up from reference TRBV19 and TRBJ2-1): DGGITQSPKYLFRKEGQNVTLSCEQNLNHDAMYWYRQDPGQGLRLIYYSQIVNDFQKGDIAEGYSVSREKKESFPLTVTSAQKNPTAFYLCASSAGGLAGGNEQFFGPGTRLTVL.

V gene TRBV5-4 combines with J gene TRBJ2-1, with D tentatively TRBD2 (6 bases). This CDR3 is 14 amino acids long. Germline V lookup: CDR1 SGHNT, CDR2 YYREEE (reference sequence). V lost 4 bases and J 8 bases, leaving 16 bases between the germline ends. The CDR3 loop is CASSPGTSRHEQFF. The CDR3 DNA reads as TGTGCCAGCAGCCCTGGTACTAGCAGGCATGAGCAGTTCTTC.

The V call is TRBV9, the J call TRBJ2-1; TRBD2 aligns across 9 bases. CDR3 length: 18 amino acids. Unmatched junction bases numbered 11, after V lost 4 bases and J lost 0 bases. Germline V gene sequence: CDR1 SGDLS, CDR2 YYNGEE. The CDR3, as DNA: TGTGCCAGCAGCCTGAGGGGAGCGGGAGGATTCTCCTACAATGAGCAGTTCTTC. This encodes CASSLRGAGGFSYNEQFF.

J is TRBJ2-3 and V is TRBV6-4; the D gene is possibly TRBD1 (5 bases). V shed 2 bases and J shed 6 bases, with 6 bases lying between them. The CDR3 runs 12 residues. Germline V gene sequence: CDR1 MRHNA, CDR2 SNTAGT. The CDR3 here is CASSDGADTQYF. In DNA form, the CDR3 reads TGTGCCAGCAGTGACGGGGCGGATACGCAGTATTTT.

This rearrangement joins TRBV10-3 to TRBJ2-1, with a tentative D call TRBD2 (5 bases). With 11 bases removed from V and 10 bases from J, the gap between germline ends came to 18 bases. From germline, CDR1 is ENHRY and CDR2 SYGVKD. The CDR3 loop spans 12 amino acids. CDR3 bases: TGTGCCGCGTCAACGGGGTTGTTAGAGCAGTTCTTC. Protein sequence: CAASTGLLEQFF.

V gene TRBV5-1 combines with J gene TRBJ2-1; D is perhaps TRBD1 (6 bases). Trimming took off 4 bases at V and 2 bases at J, with 16 bases between the two ends. The CDR3 covers 16 residues. In germline, CDR1 is SGHRS, CDR2 YFSETQ. The CDR3 DNA reads as TGCGCCAGCAGCGTCCGACAGGATCGTACCTACAATGAGCAGTTCTTC. This codes for CASSVRQDRTYNEQFF.

The chain has TRBV29-1 and TRBJ2-1; a possible D gene is TRBD1 (6 bases). Trimming stripped 6 bases from V and 5 bases from J, with 11 bases between. From germline, CDR1 is SQVTM and CDR2 ANQGSEA. This CDR3 region has 12 residues. CDR3 bases: TGCAGCGTCGACAGGTTCGACAATGAGCAGTTCTTC. This codes for CSVDRFDNEQFF.

This chain connects TRBV10-3 to TRBJ2-7; 12 bases fit TRBD1. In germline, CDR1 is ENHRY, CDR2 SYGVKD. The junction had 10 bases not matched to a gene; V was cut back by 2 bases and J by 8 bases. This CDR3 contains 16 residues. As DNA, the CDR3 is TGTGCCATCAGTGAGGGTTCGGGACAGGGGGCGTCCCAGCAGTACTTC. This sequence encodes CAISEGSGQGASQQYF.

This rearrangement joins TRBV10-3 to TRBJ1-4; TRBD1 agrees at 9 bases. The CDR3 is 13 amino acids. Germline V lookup: CDR1 ENHRY, CDR2 SYGVKD. The V segment lost 11 bases and the J segment 8 bases; nucleotides outside the gene matches: 9. CDR3 sequence: CASNDRGGEKLFF. CDR3 nucleotide sequence: TGTGCCTCAAATGACAGGGGGGGGGAAAAACTGTTTTTT.

This chain connects TRBV30 to TRBJ1-1; 8 bases are shared with TRBD1. J lost 8 bases, V lost 5 bases, and 7 bases had no gene match. The germline gives CDR1 GTSNPN, CDR2 SVGIG (reference sequence). This CDR3 comprises 12 residues. Here the CDR3 DNA reads TGTGCCTGGGACAGGGGCCCGAGAGAAGCTTTCTTT. It codes for CAWDRGPREAFF.

This sequence joins TRBV7-9 and TRBJ2-7; perhaps TRBD1 as D (5 bases). The CDR3 has 13 amino acids. V was cut by 1 base and J by 5 bases, with 9 bases left in between. Germline V gene lookup returns CDR1 SEHNR and CDR2 FQNEAQ (reference sequence). The CDR3 sequence is CASSLEGENEQYF. CDR3 bases: TGTGCCAGCAGCTTAGAAGGGGAAAACGAGCAGTACTTC.

This chain uses TRBV7-2 with TRBJ1-4; TRBD1 is a possible D gene (5 bases). CDR1 is SGHTA and CDR2 is FQGNSA in the germline V gene. The CDR3 is made up of 13 amino acids. Trimming cost V 5 bases and J 7 bases, with 11 bases left between them. This CDR3 reads CASSPQGGEKLFF. In DNA, the CDR3 is TGTGCCAGCAGCCCCCAGGGTGGTGAAAAACTGTTTTTT.

This chain links TRBV14 with TRBJ2-1, with a possible D match to TRBD1 (5 bases). Germline CDR1 SGHDN, CDR2 FVKESK. This CDR3 comprises 16 residues. Trimming took 4 bases from V and 2 from J, leaving 15 bases between them. The CDR3 here is CASSPQGTLTYNEQFF. As DNA, the CDR3 is TGTGCCAGCAGCCCGCAGGGAACACTCACCTACAATGAGCAGTTCTTC.

The rearrangement joins TRBV6-1 to TRBJ2-7, with a weak D call TRBD1 (6 bases). Germline V gene sequence: CDR1 MNHNS, CDR2 SASEGT. Trimming stripped 7 bases from V and 4 bases from J, with 17 bases between. The CDR3 contains 14 residues. CDR3 DNA sequence: TGTGCCAGCACTTCAACAGGGAAGGCTTACGAGCAGTACTTC. Its translation is CASTSTGKAYEQYF.

This clone was seen a single time. The genes are TRBV2 and TRBJ2-1; 9 nucleotides agree with TRBD2. The junction had 9 bases not matched to a gene; V was cut back by 11 bases and J by 7 bases. The CDR3 length is 13 residues. CDR1 SNHLY and CDR2 FYNNEI come from the germline V gene. The CDR3 region has the DNA TGTGCCTGTGCGGGGGGGTGGGGAAATGAGCAGTTCTTC. Its translation is CACAGGWGNEQFF.

The chain has TRBV7-2 and TRBJ2-1; D remains ambiguous. Trimming removed 2 bases from V and 4 bases from J, with 12 bases in between. This CDR3 contains 15 residues. Germline values: CDR1 SGHTA, CDR2 FQGNSA. CDR3 amino acids: CASSLPLAGYNEQFF. The CDR3 DNA follows: TGTGCCAGCAGCTTACCGTTGGCAGGATACAATGAGCAGTTCTTC.

The rearrangement links TRBV7-3 to TRBJ1-5, with 7 bases lining up with TRBD1. Germline V lookup: CDR1 SGHTA, CDR2 FQGTGA. This CDR3 spans 14 amino acids. V gave up 5 bases and J gave up 6 bases; unmatched junction bases: 7. The CDR3 loop reads CASSPDRIPQPQHF. For the CDR3, the DNA is TGTGCCAGCAGCCCGGACAGGATTCCTCAGCCCCAGCATTTT.

This clone showed up just once. The V and J genes are TRBV2 and TRBJ2-7; 9 nucleotides align to TRBD2. V shed 6 bases, J shed 7 bases, and the junction held 13 bases outside the gene matches. The CDR3 extends over 15 amino acids. The germline V gene encodes CDR1 SNHLY and CDR2 FYNNEI. The CDR3 bases are TGTGCCAGCAGGGACAGCGGGGGGCCCTTTGGGGAGCAGTACTTC. Amino acids: CASRDSGGPFGEQYF. Combining the CDR3 with reference TRBV2 and TRBJ2-7 gives the whole variable domain EPEVTQTPSHQVTQMGQEVILRCVPISNHLYFYWYRQILGQKVEFLVSFYNNEISEKSEIFDDQFSVERPDGSNFTLKIRSTKLEDSAMYFCASRDSGGPFGEQYFGPGTRLTVT.

This chain links TRBV5-1 with TRBJ2-1; TRBD2 matches 8 bases. V lost 1 base to trimming and J lost 2 bases; unmatched junction nucleotides: 2. CDR3 length equals 15 residues. Germline CDR1 SGHRS, CDR2 YFSETQ. CDR3 DNA sequence: TGCGCCAGCAGCTTGAGCGGGAGTCCCTACAATGAGCAGTTCTTC. It is translated as CASSLSGSPYNEQFF.

The chain has TRBV7-6 and TRBJ2-2; 8 bases align to TRBD2. The CDR3 has 15 amino acids. CDR1 is SGHVS and CDR2 is FNYEAQ in the germline V gene. After removal of 7 bases from V and 4 bases from J, the junction contained 8 bases not matched to a gene. CDR3 in amino acids: CASKSAGVGTGELFF. The CDR3 DNA is TGTGCCAGCAAATCAGCGGGAGTGGGCACCGGGGAGCTGTTTTTT. Together with reference TRBV7-6 and TRBJ2-2, the CDR3 gives the full variable domain: GAGVSQSPRYKVTKRGQDVALRCDPISGHVSLYWYRQALGQGPEFLTYFNYEAQQDKSGLPNDRFSAERPEGSISTLTIQRTEQRDSAMYRCASKSAGVGTGELFFGEGSRLTVL.

This chain links TRBV6-5 with TRBJ1-2; 7 bases map to TRBD1. The CDR3 spans 13 residues. Germline CDR1 is MNHEY and CDR2 is SVGAGI. V lost 4 bases to trimming and J lost 4 bases; unmatched junction nucleotides: 3. CDR3 DNA: TGTGCCAGCAGTTTTGAGGGGGCCTATGGCTACACCTTC. Translated: CASSFEGAYGYTF.

The rearrangement joins TRBV28 to TRBJ1-5, with D possibly matching TRBD1 (5 bases). The V end lost 5 bases, the J end lost 1 base, and 12 bases lay between the germline ends. Germline-derived CDR1 and CDR2 are MDHEN and SYDVKM. This CDR3 has 15 amino acids. The CDR3 spells CASSIPGSSNQPQHF. CDR3 coding DNA: TGTGCCAGCAGTATACCAGGGTCAAGCAATCAGCCCCAGCATTTT.

This clone was counted a single time. This sequence joins TRBV5-1 and TRBJ1-4; D not certain. The ends were cut back, 4 bases at V and 7 bases at J, with 17 bases in the middle. The CDR3 consists of 15 residues. Looked up from germline, CDR1 is SGHRS and CDR2 is YFSETQ. CDR3 sequence reads: CASSPTIGRGEKLFF. CDR3 DNA: TGCGCCAGCAGCCCGACGATAGGTCGGGGTGAAAAACTGTTTTTT.

V usage is TRBV18 and J usage is TRBJ1-5; weak D call: TRBD1 (5 bases). V lost 6 bases and J 0 bases, leaving 9 bases between the germline ends. The CDR3 has 14 residues. Germline-derived CDR1 and CDR2 are KGHSH and LQKENI. The DNA for the CDR3 is TGTGCCAGCTCGGGGACTGATAGCAATCAGCCCCAGCATTTT. Amino acids: CASSGTDSNQPQHF.